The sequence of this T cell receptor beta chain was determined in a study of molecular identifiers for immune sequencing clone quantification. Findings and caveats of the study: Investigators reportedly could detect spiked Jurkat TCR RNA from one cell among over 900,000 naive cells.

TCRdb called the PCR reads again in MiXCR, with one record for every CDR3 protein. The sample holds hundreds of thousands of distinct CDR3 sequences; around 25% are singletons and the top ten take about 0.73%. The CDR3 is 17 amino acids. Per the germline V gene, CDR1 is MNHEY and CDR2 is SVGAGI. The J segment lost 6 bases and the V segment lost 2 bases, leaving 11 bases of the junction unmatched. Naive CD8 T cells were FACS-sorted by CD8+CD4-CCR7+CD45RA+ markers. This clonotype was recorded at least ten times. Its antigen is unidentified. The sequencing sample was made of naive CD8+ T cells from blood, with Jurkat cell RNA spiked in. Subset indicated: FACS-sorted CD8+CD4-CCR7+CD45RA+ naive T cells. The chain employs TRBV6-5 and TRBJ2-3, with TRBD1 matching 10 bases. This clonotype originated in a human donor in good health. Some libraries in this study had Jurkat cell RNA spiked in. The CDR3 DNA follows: TGTGCCAGCAGTTACGCGGAGACAGGGGGCCCTCTGGATACGCAGTATTTT. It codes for CASSYAETGGPLDTQYF.